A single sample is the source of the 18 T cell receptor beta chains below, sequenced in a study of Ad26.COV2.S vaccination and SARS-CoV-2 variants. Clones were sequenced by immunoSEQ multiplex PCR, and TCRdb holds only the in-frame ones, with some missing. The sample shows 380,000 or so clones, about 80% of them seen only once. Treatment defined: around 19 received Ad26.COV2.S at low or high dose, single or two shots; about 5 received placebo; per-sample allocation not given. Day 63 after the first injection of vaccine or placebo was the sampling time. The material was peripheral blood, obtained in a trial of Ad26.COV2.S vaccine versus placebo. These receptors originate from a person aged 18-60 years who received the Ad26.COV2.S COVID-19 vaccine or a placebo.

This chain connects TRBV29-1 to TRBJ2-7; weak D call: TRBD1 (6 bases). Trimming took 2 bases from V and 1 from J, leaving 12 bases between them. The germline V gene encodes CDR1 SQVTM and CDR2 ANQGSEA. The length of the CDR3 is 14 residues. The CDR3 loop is CSVEFRRGSYEQYF. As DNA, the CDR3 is TGCAGCGTTGAATTTCGAAGGGGGTCCTACGAGCAGTACTTC.

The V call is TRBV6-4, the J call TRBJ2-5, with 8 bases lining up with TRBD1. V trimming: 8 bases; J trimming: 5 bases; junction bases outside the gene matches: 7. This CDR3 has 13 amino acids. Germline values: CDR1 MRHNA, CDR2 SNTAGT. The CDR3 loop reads CASLQGGWETQYF. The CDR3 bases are TGTGCCAGCTTACAGGGGGGCTGGGAGACCCAGTACTTC.

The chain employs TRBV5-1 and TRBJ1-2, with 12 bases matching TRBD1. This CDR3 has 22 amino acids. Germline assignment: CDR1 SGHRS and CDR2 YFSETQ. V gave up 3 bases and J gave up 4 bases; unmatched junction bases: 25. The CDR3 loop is CASSSVSSGQGAVGYFAYGYTF. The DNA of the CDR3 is TGCGCCAGCAGCTCGGTGTCGTCGGGACAGGGGGCGGTCGGTTACTTTGCCTATGGCTACACCTTC.

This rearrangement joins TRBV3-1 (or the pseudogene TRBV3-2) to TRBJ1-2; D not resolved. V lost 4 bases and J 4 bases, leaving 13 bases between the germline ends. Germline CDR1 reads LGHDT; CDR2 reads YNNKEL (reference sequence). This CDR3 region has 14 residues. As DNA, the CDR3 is TGTGCCAGCAGCCTCGGGTCAGGCAGCTATGGCTACACCTTC. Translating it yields CASSLGSGSYGYTF.

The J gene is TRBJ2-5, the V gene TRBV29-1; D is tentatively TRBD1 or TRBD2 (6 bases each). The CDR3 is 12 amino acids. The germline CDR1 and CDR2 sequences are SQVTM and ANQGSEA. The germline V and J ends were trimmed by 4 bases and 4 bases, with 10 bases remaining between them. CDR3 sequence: CSVAQGGETQYF. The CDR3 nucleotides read TGCAGCGTTGCACAGGGAGGAGAGACCCAGTACTTC.

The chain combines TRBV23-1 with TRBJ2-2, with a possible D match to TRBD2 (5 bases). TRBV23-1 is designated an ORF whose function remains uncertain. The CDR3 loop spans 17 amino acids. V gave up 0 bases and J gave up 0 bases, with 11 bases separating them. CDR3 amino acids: CASSQSASGANTGELFF. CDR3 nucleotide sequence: TGCGCCAGCAGTCAATCAGCCAGCGGCGCGAACACCGGGGAGCTGTTTTTT.

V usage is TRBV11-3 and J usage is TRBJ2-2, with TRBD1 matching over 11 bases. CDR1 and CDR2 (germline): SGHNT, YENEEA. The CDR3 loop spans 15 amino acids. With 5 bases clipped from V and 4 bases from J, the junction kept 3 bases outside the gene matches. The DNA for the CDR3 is TGTGCCAGCAGCCCCGGGACAGGGGGCACCGGGGAGCTGTTTTTT. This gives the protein CASSPGTGGTGELFF.

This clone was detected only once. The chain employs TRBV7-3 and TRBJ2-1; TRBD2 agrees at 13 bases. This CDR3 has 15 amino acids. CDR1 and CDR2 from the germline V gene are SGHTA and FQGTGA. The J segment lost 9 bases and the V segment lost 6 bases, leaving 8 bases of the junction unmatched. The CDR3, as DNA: TGTGCCAGCAGTCAAACTAGCGGGAGGGGGACTGAGCAGTTCTTC. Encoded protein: CASSQTSGRGTEQFF.

The CDR3, as DNA: TGTGCCAGCAGCGTAGGGATCCCGGAGACCCAGTACTTC. Amino acids: CASSVGIPETQYF. The genes are TRBV9 and TRBJ2-5; D uncertain. Germline CDR1 SGDLS, CDR2 YYNGEE. Trimming removed 0 bases from V and 5 bases from J, with 8 bases in between. CDR3 length: 13 residues. Supplemented by reference TRBV9 and TRBJ2-5, the full variable domain reads DSGVTQTPKHLITATGQRVTLRCSPRSGDLSVYWYQQSLDQGLQFLIQYYNGEERAKGNILERFSAQQFPDLHSELNLSSLELGDSALYFCASSVGIPETQYFGPGTRLLVL.

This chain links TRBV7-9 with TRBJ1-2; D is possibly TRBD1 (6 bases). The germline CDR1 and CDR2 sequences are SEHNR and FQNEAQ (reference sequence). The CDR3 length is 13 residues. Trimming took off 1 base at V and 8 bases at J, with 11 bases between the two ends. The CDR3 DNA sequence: TGTGCCAGCAGCTTAGTAACAGGGAAGGGCTACACCTTC. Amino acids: CASSLVTGKGYTF.

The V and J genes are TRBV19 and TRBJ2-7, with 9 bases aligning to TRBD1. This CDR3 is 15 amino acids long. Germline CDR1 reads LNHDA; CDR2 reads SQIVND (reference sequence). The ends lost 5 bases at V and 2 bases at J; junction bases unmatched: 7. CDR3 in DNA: TGTGCCAGTAGTCCGGGACAGGGTGCGACCTACGAGCAGTACTTC. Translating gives CASSPGQGATYEQYF.

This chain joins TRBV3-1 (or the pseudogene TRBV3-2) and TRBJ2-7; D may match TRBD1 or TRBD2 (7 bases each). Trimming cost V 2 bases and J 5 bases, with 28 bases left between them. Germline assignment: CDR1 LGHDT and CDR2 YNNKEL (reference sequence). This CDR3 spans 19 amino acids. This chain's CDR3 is CASSQPAGRGGSMKNEQYF. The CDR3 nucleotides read TGTGCCAGCAGCCAACCGGCAGGCAGGGGGGGATCGATGAAGAACGAGCAGTACTTC.

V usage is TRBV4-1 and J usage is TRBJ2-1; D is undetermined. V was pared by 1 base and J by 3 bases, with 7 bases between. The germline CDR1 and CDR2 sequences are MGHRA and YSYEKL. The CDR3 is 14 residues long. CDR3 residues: CASSQGGHYNEQFF. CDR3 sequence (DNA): TGCGCCAGCAGCCAAGGCGGTCACTACAATGAGCAGTTCTTC.

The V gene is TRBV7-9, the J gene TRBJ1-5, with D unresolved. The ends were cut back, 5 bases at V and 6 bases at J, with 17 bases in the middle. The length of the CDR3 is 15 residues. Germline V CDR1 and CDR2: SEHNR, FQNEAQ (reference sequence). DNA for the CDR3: TGTGCCAGCAGCCCATCGGACCGGGCTCCTCAGCCCCAGCATTTT. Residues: CASSPSDRAPQPQHF.

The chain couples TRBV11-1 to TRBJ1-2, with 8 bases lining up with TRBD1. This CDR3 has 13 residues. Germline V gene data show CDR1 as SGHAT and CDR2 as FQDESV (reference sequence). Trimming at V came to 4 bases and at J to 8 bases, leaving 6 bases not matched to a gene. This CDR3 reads CASSSRTGQGYTF. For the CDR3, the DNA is TGTGCCAGCAGCTCCCGGACAGGGCAGGGCTACACCTTC.

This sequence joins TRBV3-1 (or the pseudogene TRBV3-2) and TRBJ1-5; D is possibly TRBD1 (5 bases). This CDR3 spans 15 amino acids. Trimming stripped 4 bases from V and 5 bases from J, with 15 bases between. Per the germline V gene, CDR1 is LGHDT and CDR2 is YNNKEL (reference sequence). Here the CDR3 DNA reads TGTGCCAGCAGCCCTTCTGACAGACATTATCAGCCCCAGCATTTT. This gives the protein CASSPSDRHYQPQHF.

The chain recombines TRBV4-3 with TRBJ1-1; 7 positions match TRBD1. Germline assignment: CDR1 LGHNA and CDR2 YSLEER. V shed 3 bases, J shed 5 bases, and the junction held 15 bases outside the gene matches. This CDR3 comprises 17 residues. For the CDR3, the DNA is TGCGCCAGCAGCCAGGAACAGGGGCCCTTTGGGGTGACTGAAGCTTTCTTT. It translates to CASSQEQGPFGVTEAFF.

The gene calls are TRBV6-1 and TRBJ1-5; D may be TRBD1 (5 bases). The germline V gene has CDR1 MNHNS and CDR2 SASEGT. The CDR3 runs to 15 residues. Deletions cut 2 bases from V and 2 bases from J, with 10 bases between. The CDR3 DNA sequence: TGTGCCAGCAGTGAATATATGGGGGGCAATCAGCCCCAGCATTTT. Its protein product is CASSEYMGGNQPQHF.